This note documents a single T cell receptor (beta chain) sequence. The data belong to a study of control samples from healthy donors and cancer patients. Method: immunoSEQ multiplex PCR; TCRdb's copy keeps in-frame clones and lacks some. The top ten clones hold over 3.5% of a sample with roughly 170,000 clones, around 93% of them seen once. The receptor was isolated from a woman aged 55-75 years in good health. The sequenced sample consisted of blood.

In DNA, the CDR3 is TGTGCCAGTAGTATTGGAGGCACAACTAATGAAAAACTGTTTTTT. This encodes CASSIGGTTNEKLFF. The chain has TRBV19 and TRBJ1-4, with D unresolved. CDR1 LNHDA and CDR2 SQIVND come from the germline V gene (reference sequence). With 3 bases removed from V and 0 bases from J, the gap between germline ends came to 8 bases. The CDR3 totals 15 residues.